This passage covers 19 T cell receptor beta chains from one sample sequenced in a study of early T cells in non-severe SARS-CoV-2 infection. One entry per CDR3 protein, called by TCRdb with MiXCR from the 5' RACE reads. Of 46,000 or so distinct CDR3 sequences listed, over 3% are singletons. Sequencing was done on a sample of whole blood. The receptor source for this set is an adult who was a healthcare worker with PCR-confirmed SARS-CoV-2 infection or an uninfected control (not recorded which).

In its sample, this clonotype was seen many times. The chain carries TRBV6-2 or TRBV6-3 and TRBJ2-5; D not resolved. This CDR3 is built from 12 residues. CDR1 is MNHEY and CDR2 is SVGEGT in the germline V gene. Trimming cost V 8 bases and J 5 bases, with 12 bases left between them. CDR3 region: CASSIASETQYF. The CDR3 DNA sequence: TGTGCCAGCTCGATCGCATCGGAGACCCAGTACTTC.

This clonotype was found many times. The chain combines TRBV12-3 or TRBV12-4 with TRBJ1-5, with D uncertain. The CDR3 covers 15 residues. With 5 bases removed from V and 0 bases from J, the gap between germline ends came to 11 bases. In DNA form, the CDR3 reads TGTGCCAGCAGTCCGCGGACGAGTAGCAATCAGCCCCAGCATTTT. This translates into CASSPRTSSNQPQHF.

This clonotype was observed many times. V usage is TRBV28 and J usage is TRBJ2-7; 7 bases fit TRBD1. Germline values: CDR1 MDHEN, CDR2 SYDVKM. This CDR3 is built from 16 residues. Unmatched junction bases numbered 10, after V lost 3 bases and J lost 2 bases. The CDR3 nucleotides are TGTGCCAGCAGTTTCTCATTACAGGGGAAGGCCTACGAGCAGTACTTC. This sequence encodes CASSFSLQGKAYEQYF.

This clonotype has a count of ten or more. The rearrangement joins TRBV29-1 to TRBJ2-6; TRBD1 aligns across 9 bases. V shed 5 bases and J 0 bases; nucleotides not matched to a gene: 8. Germline V CDR1 and CDR2: SQVTM, ANQGSEA. The CDR3 has 17 residues. The CDR3 nucleotides read TGCAGCGTTCCCCTGGGACAGGGTAGCTCTGGGGCCAACGTCCTGACTTTC. It codes for CSVPLGQGSSGANVLTF.

This clonotype was recorded many times. The gene calls are TRBV11-2 and TRBJ2-1, with 11 bases fitting TRBD2. V lost 4 bases, J lost 7 bases, and 6 bases stayed unmatched. CDR3 length equals 15 residues. The germline CDR1 and CDR2 sequences are SGHAT and FQNNGV. The CDR3 DNA is TGTGCCAGCAGCTATCGACTAGCGGGGCTTAATGAGCAGTTCTTC. It codes for CASSYRLAGLNEQFF.

This clonotype appeared many times. The chain combines TRBV7-8 with TRBJ2-7; D is uncertain. CDR1 is SGHVS, CDR2 FQNEAQ, per germline. V lost 5 bases and J 2 bases, leaving 16 bases between the germline ends. The CDR3 contains 15 residues. The CDR3 DNA follows: TGTGCCAGCAGCCTCAGCCGGACCGTTACCTACGAGCAGTACTTC. As protein: CASSLSRTVTYEQYF. The full variable domain, completed using reference TRBV7-8 and TRBJ2-7, is GAGVSQSPRYKVAKRGQDVALRCDPISGHVSLFWYQQALGQGPEFLTYFQNEAQLDKSGLPSDRFFAERPEGSVSTLKIQRTQQEDSAVYLCASSLSRTVTYEQYFGPGTRLTVT.

This clonotype was seen only a few times. The chain employs TRBV7-9 and TRBJ2-2, with D perhaps TRBD2 (6 bases). The CDR3 is made up of 16 amino acids. V was cut by 5 bases and J by 0 bases, with 13 bases left in between. CDR1 is SEHNR and CDR2 is FQNEAQ in the germline V gene (reference sequence). The DNA for the CDR3 is TGTGCCAGCAGCCCTCTGACTAGATCGAACACCGGGGAGCTGTTTTTT. Amino acids: CASSPLTRSNTGELFF.

This clonotype was counted only a few times. The J gene is TRBJ2-1, the V gene TRBV4-2, with 9 bases that match TRBD2. Germline assignment: CDR1 LGHNA and CDR2 YNFKEQ. CDR3 length equals 16 residues. V lost 0 bases to trimming and J lost 10 bases; unmatched junction nucleotides: 10. The CDR3 here is CASSQDFLAGKGEQFF. CDR3 nucleotides: TGTGCCAGCAGCCAAGACTTCCTAGCGGGGAAGGGAGAGCAGTTCTTC.

Many counts were recorded for this clonotype. The chain joins TRBV7-3 to TRBJ2-2; tentatively, D is TRBD2 (5 bases). V was pared by 3 bases and J by 6 bases, with 8 bases between. The V gene's germline CDR1 is SGHTA and CDR2 FQGTGA. This CDR3 has 13 residues. The CDR3 protein is CASSFTGAGELFF. DNA of the CDR3: TGTGCCAGCAGCTTCACCGGGGCCGGGGAGCTGTTTTTT. Full variable domain (outside the CDR3, taken from reference TRBV7-3 and TRBJ2-2): GAGVSQTPSNKVTEKGKYVELRCDPISGHTALYWYRQSLGQGPEFLIYFQGTGAADDSGLPNDRFFAVRPEGSVSTLKIQRTERGDSAVYLCASSFTGAGELFFGEGSRLTVL.

The J gene is TRBJ2-2, the V gene TRBV20-1; 12 bases are shared with TRBD2. The V gene's germline CDR1 is DFQATT and CDR2 SNEGSKA (reference sequence). The V and J ends lost 1 base and 6 bases, in that order; junction bases with no gene match: 0. This CDR3 is built from 14 residues. CDR3 residues: CSARASGRAGELFF. DNA of the CDR3: TGCAGTGCTAGAGCTAGCGGGAGGGCCGGGGAGCTGTTTTTT.

This clonotype was counted ten times or more. The chain is built from TRBV20-1 and TRBJ2-7; D not resolved. The CDR3 consists of 14 residues. V dropped 0 bases and J dropped 2 bases, with 11 bases sitting between them. Germline values: CDR1 DFQATT, CDR2 SNEGSKA (reference sequence). In nucleotides, the CDR3 is TGCAGTGCTAGAGATTTAGCTGAGACCTACGAGCAGTACTTC. This codes for CSARDLAETYEQYF.

In this sample, this clonotype turned up many times. The CDR3: CSAHDGSTDTQYF. CDR3 in DNA: TGCAGTGCTCACGACGGTAGCACAGATACGCAGTATTTT. This chain links TRBV20-1 with TRBJ2-3; no clear D gene. The CDR3 runs 13 residues. The germline V gene has CDR1 DFQATT and CDR2 SNEGSKA (reference sequence). Trimming cost V 5 bases and J 0 bases, with 9 bases left between them.

This clonotype has at least ten counts. The chain employs TRBV10-2 and TRBJ2-1, with D uncertain. The CDR3 is 13 amino acids. V lost 2 bases and J 8 bases, leaving 10 bases between the germline ends. Germline-derived CDR1 and CDR2 are WSHSY and SAAADI. The CDR3 spells CASSEASRHEQFF. The DNA for the CDR3 is TGCGCCAGCAGTGAGGCCAGTAGGCATGAGCAGTTCTTC.

The sample holds many counts of this clonotype. The V and J genes are TRBV19 and TRBJ1-2; D not certain. The CDR3 has 15 amino acids. The V end was cut by 3 bases, the J end by 8 bases, with 19 bases between. CDR1 and CDR2 (germline): LNHDA, SQIVND (reference sequence). The CDR3 DNA reads TGTGCCAGTAGTATCCCGCCAGCGGTTGATCGCGGCTACACCTTC. Translating it yields CASSIPPAVDRGYTF.

This clonotype was seen many times. The CDR3 nucleotides are TGTGCCAGCAGCCAAACCGGGACTAGCGGAACCCCCTACAATGAGCAGTTCTTC. Its translation: CASSQTGTSGTPYNEQFF. The genes are TRBV7-9 and TRBJ2-1; TRBD2 aligns across 11 bases. Germline CDR1 SEHNR, CDR2 FQNEAQ (reference sequence). The CDR3 runs to 18 residues. The J segment lost 2 bases and the V segment lost 5 bases, leaving 11 bases of the junction unmatched.

The table lists this clonotype with many counts. J is TRBJ2-7 and V is TRBV7-9; 7 nucleotides match TRBD1. The CDR3 length is 14 residues. The junction had 5 bases not matched to a gene; V was cut back by 5 bases and J by 1 base. Germline CDR1 is SEHNR and CDR2 is FQNEAQ (reference sequence). The CDR3 nucleotides read TGTGCCAGCAGCCTTCGACAGGGATCCTACGAGCAGTACTTC. Translated: CASSLRQGSYEQYF.

As concerns this clonotype: A much more abundant neighbour one base away suggests this may be a read error. The rearrangement links TRBV27 to TRBJ2-6; D gene ambiguous. Trimming cost V 2 bases and J 3 bases, with 8 bases left between them. This CDR3 is 15 amino acids long. Germline CDR1 and CDR2: MNHEY and SMNVEV (reference sequence). DNA for the CDR3: TGTGCCAGCAGTTTAGGTCCGAGTGGGGCCAACGTCCTGACTTTC. Protein sequence: CASSLGPSGANVLTF. The full variable domain, with the rest looked up from reference TRBV27 and TRBJ2-6, is EAQVTQNPRYLITVTGKKLTVTCSQNMNHEYMSWYRQDPGLGLRQIYYSMNVEVTDKGDVPEGYKVSRKEKRNFPLILESPSPNQTSLYFCASSLGPSGANVLTFGAGSRLTVL.

Many counts were recorded for this clonotype. The J gene is TRBJ1-2, the V gene TRBV6-1; D is uncertain. The CDR3 covers 14 residues. The V gene's germline CDR1 is MNHNS and CDR2 SASEGT. The V end was cut by 8 bases, the J end by 1 base, with 14 bases between. This CDR3 reads CASSPAGVNYGYTF. CDR3 bases: TGTGCCAGCTCCCCCGCCGGGGTTAACTATGGCTACACCTTC.

Ten or more counts support this clonotype. The chain joins TRBV28 to TRBJ2-7; possibly TRBD1 for D (5 bases). Germline V gene sequence: CDR1 MDHEN, CDR2 SYDVKM. Trimming stripped 6 bases from V and 3 bases from J, with 12 bases between. The CDR3 runs to 13 residues. CDR3 amino acids: CASRSGSNYEQYF. As DNA, the CDR3 is TGTGCCAGCAGATCAGGGTCTAACTACGAGCAGTACTTC.